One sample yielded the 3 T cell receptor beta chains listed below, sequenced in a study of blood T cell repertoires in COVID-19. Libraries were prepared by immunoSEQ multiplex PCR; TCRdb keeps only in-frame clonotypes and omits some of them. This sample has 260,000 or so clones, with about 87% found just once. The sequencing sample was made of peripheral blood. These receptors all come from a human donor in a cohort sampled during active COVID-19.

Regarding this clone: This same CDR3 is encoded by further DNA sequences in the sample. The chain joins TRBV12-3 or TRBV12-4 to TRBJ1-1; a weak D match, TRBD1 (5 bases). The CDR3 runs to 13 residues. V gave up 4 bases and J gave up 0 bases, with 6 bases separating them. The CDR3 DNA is TGTGCCAGCAGTTGGGGGGTGAACACTGAAGCTTTCTTT. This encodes CASSWGVNTEAFF.

The CDR3 nucleotides read TGTGCCAGCATGGAGTTAGCGGGGGGCCGAGATACGCAGTATTTT. Translated: CASMELAGGRDTQYF. V gene TRBV28 combines with J gene TRBJ2-3; 10 bases agree with TRBD2. With 7 bases clipped from V and 5 bases from J, the junction kept 9 bases outside the gene matches. The length of the CDR3 is 15 residues. CDR1 and CDR2 (germline): MDHEN, SYDVKM.

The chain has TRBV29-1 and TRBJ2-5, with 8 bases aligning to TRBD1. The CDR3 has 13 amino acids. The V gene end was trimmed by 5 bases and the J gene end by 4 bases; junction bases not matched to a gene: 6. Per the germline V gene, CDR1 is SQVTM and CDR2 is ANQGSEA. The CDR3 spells CSVPTGELETQYF. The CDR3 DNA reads TGCAGCGTTCCGACAGGGGAGTTAGAGACCCAGTACTTC.